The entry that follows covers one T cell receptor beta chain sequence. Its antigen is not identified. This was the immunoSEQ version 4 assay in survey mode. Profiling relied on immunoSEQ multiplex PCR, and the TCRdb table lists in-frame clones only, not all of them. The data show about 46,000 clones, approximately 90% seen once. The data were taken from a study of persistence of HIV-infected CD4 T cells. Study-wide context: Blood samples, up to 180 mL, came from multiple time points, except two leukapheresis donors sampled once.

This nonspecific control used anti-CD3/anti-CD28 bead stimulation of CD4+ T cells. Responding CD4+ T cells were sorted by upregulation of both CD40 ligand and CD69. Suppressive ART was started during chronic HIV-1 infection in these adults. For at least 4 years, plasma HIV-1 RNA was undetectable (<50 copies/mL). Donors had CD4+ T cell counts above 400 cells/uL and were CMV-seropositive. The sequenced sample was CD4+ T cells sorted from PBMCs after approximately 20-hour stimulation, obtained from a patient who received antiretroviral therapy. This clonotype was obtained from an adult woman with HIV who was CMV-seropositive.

The CDR3 DNA reads TGTGCCAGTACAGGGGTGGACTATGGCTACACCTTC. Translating it yields CASTGVDYGYTF. The chain joins TRBV3-1 (or the pseudogene TRBV3-2) to TRBJ1-2; 7 bases align to TRBD1. Germline CDR1 LGHDT, CDR2 YNNKEL (reference sequence). V trimming: 9 bases; J trimming: 3 bases; junction bases outside the gene matches: 4. The CDR3 loop spans 12 amino acids.